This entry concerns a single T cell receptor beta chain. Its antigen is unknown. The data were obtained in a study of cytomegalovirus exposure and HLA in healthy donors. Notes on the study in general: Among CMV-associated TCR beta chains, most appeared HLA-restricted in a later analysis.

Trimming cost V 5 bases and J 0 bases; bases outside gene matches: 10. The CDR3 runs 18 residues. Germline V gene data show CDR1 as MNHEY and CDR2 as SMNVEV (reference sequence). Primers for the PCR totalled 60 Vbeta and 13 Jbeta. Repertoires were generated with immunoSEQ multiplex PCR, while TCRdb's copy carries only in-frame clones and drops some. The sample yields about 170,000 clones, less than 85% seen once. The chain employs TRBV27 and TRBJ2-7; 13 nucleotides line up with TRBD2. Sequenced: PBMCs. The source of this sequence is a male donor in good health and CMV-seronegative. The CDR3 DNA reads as TGTGCCAGCAGTCCAAAGACTAGCGGGGGGACCTTCTCCTACGAGCAGTACTTC. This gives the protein CASSPKTSGGTFSYEQYF.